The 28 T cell receptor beta chains below come from one sample, sequenced in a study of blood T cell repertoires in COVID-19. The protocol was immunoSEQ multiplex PCR, while the TCRdb copy is restricted to in-frame clones and leaves out a portion. The sample records about 110,000 clones, 88% being singletons. The source material was peripheral blood. The source of these receptors is a human donor in a cohort sampled during active COVID-19.

The V and J genes are TRBV4-1 and TRBJ1-6, with D perhaps matching TRBD1 (5 bases). With 4 bases removed from V and 0 bases from J, the gap between germline ends came to 13 bases. This CDR3 comprises 17 residues. Germline lookup yields CDR1 MGHRA and CDR2 YSYEKL. CDR3 in amino acids: CASSLGRASSYNSPLHF. The CDR3 DNA sequence: TGCGCCAGCAGCCTGGGCAGGGCGAGCTCCTATAATTCACCCCTCCACTTT.

The chain uses TRBV7-3 and TRBJ2-7; 9 positions agree with TRBD1. The CDR3 length is 16 residues. V trimming: 5 bases; J trimming: 4 bases; junction bases outside the gene matches: 12. CDR1 is SGHTA, CDR2 FQGTGA, per germline. CDR3 amino acids: CASSPTPDRGRYEQYF. As DNA, the CDR3 is TGTGCCAGCAGCCCTACCCCGGACAGGGGAAGATACGAGCAGTACTTC.

The CDR3 nucleotides read TGTGCCAGCAGCACTAGCCGAGGGACCACCTACAATGAGCAGTTCTTC. Its protein is CASSTSRGTTYNEQFF. V gene TRBV7-9 combines with J gene TRBJ2-1; D is perhaps TRBD2 (6 bases). This CDR3 is built from 16 residues. Trimming took off 5 bases at V and 2 bases at J, with 16 bases between the two ends. The germline gives CDR1 SEHNR, CDR2 FQNEAQ (reference sequence).

The DNA of the CDR3 is TGCGCCAGCAGGGGGGGACTAGCGGGGCCTCAAGAGACCCAGTACTTC. Translating gives CASRGGLAGPQETQYF. V is TRBV5-1 and J is TRBJ2-5, with TRBD2 matching over 13 bases. This CDR3 is 16 amino acids long. The germline CDR1 and CDR2 sequences are SGHRS and YFSETQ. V gave up 5 bases and J gave up 2 bases; unmatched junction bases: 6.

The chain is built from TRBV10-3 and TRBJ1-1; 10 nucleotides line up with TRBD1. The V segment lost 9 bases and the J segment 2 bases; nucleotides outside the gene matches: 9. This CDR3 comprises 15 residues. The germline V gene has CDR1 ENHRY and CDR2 SYGVKD. The CDR3 protein is CAIGTGEFGNTEAFF. CDR3 sequence (DNA): TGTGCCATTGGGACAGGGGAATTCGGAAACACTGAAGCTTTCTTT.

With respect to this clone: Additional DNA sequences in this sample encode the identical CDR3. The chain joins TRBV18 to TRBJ1-2; 8 bases are a match to TRBD1. The length of the CDR3 is 14 residues. Germline lookup yields CDR1 KGHSH and CDR2 LQKENI. Trimming at V came to 5 bases and at J to 2 bases, leaving 4 bases not matched to a gene. The CDR3 nucleotides are TGTGCCAGCTCAGGGACAGGTGGAAACTATGGCTACACCTTC. Translating gives CASSGTGGNYGYTF.

The genes are TRBV7-2 and TRBJ2-3, with D possibly matching TRBD1 (5 bases). Trimming left V 6 bases short and J 2 bases short, with 15 bases between. The CDR3 totals 15 residues. Germline assignment: CDR1 SGHTA and CDR2 FQGNSA. The CDR3 DNA sequence: TGTGCCAGCAGTTCCCAGGGCTATCTCACAGATACGCAGTATTTT. Its protein product is CASSSQGYLTDTQYF.

This clone came up once. The chain carries TRBV5-1 and TRBJ1-6; D not resolved. This CDR3 has 14 residues. In germline, CDR1 is SGHRS, CDR2 YFSETQ. Trimming removed 2 bases at V and 5 bases at J, with 8 bases between. CDR3 DNA: TGCGCCAGCAGCTTTGAAGGAGATAATTCACCCCTCCACTTT. Protein sequence: CASSFEGDNSPLHF. Full variable domain (rest looked up from reference TRBV5-1 and TRBJ1-6): KAGVTQTPRYLIKTRGQQVTLSCSPISGHRSVSWYQQTPGQGLQFLFEYFSETQRNKGNFPGRFSGRQFSNSRSEMNVSTLELGDSALYLCASSFEGDNSPLHFGNGTRLTVT.

This clone was picked up one time. V usage is TRBV7-2 and J usage is TRBJ2-7; D may be TRBD2 (5 bases). The germline V gene has CDR1 SGHTA and CDR2 FQGNSA. V lost 4 bases, J lost 4 bases, and 11 bases lay in between. This CDR3 is 13 amino acids long. The CDR3 bases are TGTGCCAGCAGCTACAAGGGCGGGTACGAGCAGTACTTC. It encodes CASSYKGGYEQYF.

This sequence joins TRBV6-5 and TRBJ1-5, with TRBD1 identical over 8 bases. The CDR3 extends over 15 amino acids. With V trimmed by 4 bases and J by 6 bases, 8 bases remained unmatched. The germline V gene has CDR1 MNHEY and CDR2 SVGAGI. For the CDR3, the DNA is TGTGCCAGCAGTTTTCTTCAGGGGGCCGGTCAGCCCCAGCATTTT. Its translation: CASSFLQGAGQPQHF.

V usage is TRBV6-1 and J usage is TRBJ1-3; D is undetermined. From germline, CDR1 is MNHNS and CDR2 SASEGT. There are 13 residues in the CDR3. The germline V and J ends were trimmed by 3 bases and 4 bases, with 7 bases remaining between them. CDR3 sequence reads: CASSEELGNTIYF. The CDR3 region has the DNA TGTGCCAGCAGTGAGGAACTAGGAAACACCATATATTTT.

This clone turned up a few times. This sequence joins TRBV2 and TRBJ1-5, with 10 bases fitting TRBD1. This CDR3 contains 13 residues. Germline CDR1 SNHLY, CDR2 FYNNEI. Germline trimming cut 10 bases from V and 2 bases from J; bases unmatched to any gene: 2. The CDR3 reads CAIGQGGNQPQHF. Written as DNA, the CDR3 is TGTGCCATCGGACAGGGGGGCAATCAGCCCCAGCATTTT. Supplemented by reference TRBV2 and TRBJ1-5, the full variable domain reads EPEVTQTPSHQVTQMGQEVILRCVPISNHLYFYWYRQILGQKVEFLVSFYNNEISEKSEIFDDQFSVERPDGSNFTLKIRSTKLEDSAMYFCAIGQGGNQPQHFGDGTRLSIL.

This clone was detected only once. This chain joins TRBV9 and TRBJ2-3; TRBD1 aligns across 9 bases. V shed 4 bases, J shed 1 base, and the junction held 7 bases outside the gene matches. This CDR3 has 16 residues. The germline gives CDR1 SGDLS, CDR2 YYNGEE. The CDR3 DNA sequence: TGTGCCAGCAGCCCCGGGACAGGGCTCGGCACAGATACGCAGTATTTT. It translates to CASSPGTGLGTDTQYF. Filled out from reference TRBV9 and TRBJ2-3, the complete variable domain reads DSGVTQTPKHLITATGQRVTLRCSPRSGDLSVYWYQQSLDQGLQFLIQYYNGEERAKGNILERFSAQQFPDLHSELNLSSLELGDSALYFCASSPGTGLGTDTQYFGPGTRLTVL.

This chain connects TRBV4-2 to TRBJ2-1, with 13 bases identical to TRBD2. J was trimmed by 7 bases and V by 1 base; bases with no gene match: 1. The CDR3 is 15 amino acids. CDR1 LGHNA and CDR2 YNFKEQ come from the germline V gene. Here the CDR3 DNA reads TGTGCCAGCAGCCAAGGGACTAGCGGGAGAAATGAGCAGTTCTTC. Translated: CASSQGTSGRNEQFF.

The chain employs TRBV11-2 and TRBJ2-2, with a tentative D call TRBD1 (5 bases). The CDR3 sequence is 16 residues long. The germline V gene encodes CDR1 SGHAT and CDR2 FQNNGV. With 6 bases removed from V and 0 bases from J, the gap between germline ends came to 14 bases. The CDR3 DNA is TGTGCCAGCAGTCCCCGACAGATATCGAACACCGGGGAGCTGTTTTTT. Translated: CASSPRQISNTGELFF.

The chain recombines TRBV19 with TRBJ1-1; TRBD1 agrees at 10 bases. The CDR3 runs 19 residues. CDR1 is LNHDA and CDR2 is SQIVND in the germline V gene (reference sequence). V lost 6 bases and J lost 1; bases outside the gene matches: 17. CDR3 loop: CASRSEGTGALRGNTEAFF. The CDR3 bases are TGTGCCAGTAGGTCGGAGGGGACAGGGGCTTTAAGGGGGAACACTGAAGCTTTCTTT.

This chain joins TRBV4-2 and TRBJ2-6, with 9 bases fitting TRBD2. The CDR3 runs 19 residues. Trimming at V came to 0 bases and at J to 0 bases, leaving 6 bases not matched to a gene. Germline lookup yields CDR1 LGHNA and CDR2 YNFKEQ. CDR3 loop: CASSQDAGGRASGANVLTF. The DNA of the CDR3 is TGTGCCAGCAGCCAAGATGCCGGCGGGAGGGCCTCTGGGGCCAACGTCCTGACTTTC.

The chain uses TRBV2 and TRBJ1-4, with TRBD1 matching over 7 bases. Unmatched junction bases numbered 12, after V lost 8 bases and J lost 3 bases. This CDR3 is 16 amino acids long. Germline values: CDR1 SNHLY, CDR2 FYNNEI. The CDR3 DNA reads as TGTGCCAGCTGTACAGGGGCTTTAGTTGCTAATGAAAAACTGTTTTTT. Translation gives CASCTGALVANEKLFF.

This chain joins TRBV9 and TRBJ2-1; D is possibly TRBD2 (6 bases). V was clipped by 3 bases and J by 1 base, with 11 bases between them. This CDR3 region has 15 residues. Germline V gene sequence: CDR1 SGDLS, CDR2 YYNGEE. CDR3 nucleotide sequence: TGTGCCAGCAGCGCCGGGGGACTTTCCTACAATGAGCAGTTCTTC. Amino acids: CASSAGGLSYNEQFF.

CDR3 nucleotides: TGTGCCAGCAGCGTAGCCGGGGCCAGGGGCGGCTACACCTTC. It specifies CASSVAGARGGYTF. This chain joins TRBV9 and TRBJ1-2; D is perhaps TRBD1 (6 bases). CDR1 and CDR2 from the germline V gene are SGDLS and YYNGEE. V was cut by 0 bases and J by 8 bases, with 14 bases left in between. This CDR3 comprises 14 residues.

The gene calls are TRBV7-2 and TRBJ2-1, with 7 bases matching TRBD2. CDR1 and CDR2 from the germline V gene are SGHTA and FQGNSA. The V segment lost 5 bases and the J segment 2 bases; nucleotides outside the gene matches: 18. This CDR3 has 19 amino acids. CDR3 protein: CASSTPQVGGSDTYNEQFF. The CDR3 DNA follows: TGTGCCAGCAGCACCCCCCAGGTTGGCGGGAGTGACACCTACAATGAGCAGTTCTTC.

The J gene is TRBJ2-4, the V gene TRBV3-1 (or the pseudogene TRBV3-2); 8 nucleotides match TRBD1. Per the germline V gene, CDR1 is LGHDT and CDR2 is YNNKEL (reference sequence). Trimming at V came to 0 bases and at J to 1 base, leaving 2 bases not matched to a gene. The CDR3 loop spans 16 amino acids. The CDR3 here is CASSQDRDRAKNIQYF. CDR3 nucleotides: TGTGCCAGCAGCCAAGATCGGGACAGGGCCAAAAACATTCAGTACTTC.

The gene calls are TRBV11-2 and TRBJ1-1, with D maybe TRBD1 (5 bases). V lost 8 bases and J lost 0, with 16 bases in between. CDR1 and CDR2 from the germline V gene are SGHAT and FQNNGV. The CDR3 consists of 15 residues. CDR3 in amino acids: CASGSPAGLNTEAFF. The CDR3 bases are TGTGCCAGCGGATCACCCGCAGGGTTGAACACTGAAGCTTTCTTT.

The rearrangement uses TRBV30 and TRBJ2-7; D perhaps matches TRBD2 (6 bases). The CDR3 consists of 13 residues. Looked up from germline, CDR1 is GTSNPN and CDR2 is SVGIG (reference sequence). The V and J ends lost 3 bases and 6 bases respectively, with 15 bases between them. The CDR3 loop is CAWSRQGGGEQYF. CDR3 nucleotide sequence: TGTGCCTGGAGCAGGCAGGGAGGCGGCGAGCAGTACTTC.

This chain connects TRBV6-1 to TRBJ2-3, with D possibly matching TRBD1 (5 bases). The germline V gene encodes CDR1 MNHNS and CDR2 SASEGT. The CDR3 has 14 residues. V was cut by 3 bases and J by 2 bases, with 9 bases left in between. The CDR3 protein is CASSDAGHTDTQYF. CDR3 coding DNA: TGTGCCAGCAGTGACGCTGGACACACAGATACGCAGTATTTT.

The rearrangement links TRBV29-1 to TRBJ1-1; weak D call: TRBD1 (6 bases). Trimming removed 7 bases from V and 5 bases from J, with 20 bases in between. The CDR3 totals 14 residues. CDR1 SQVTM and CDR2 ANQGSEA come from the germline V gene. CDR3 DNA: TGCAGCGGTGCGCCTAGGGGGGGTGGAACTGAAGCTTTCTTT. This translates into CSGAPRGGGTEAFF.

J is TRBJ2-7 and V is TRBV14, with D possibly matching TRBD1 (6 bases). Trimming cost V 0 bases and J 3 bases, with 12 bases left between them. The CDR3 is made up of 15 amino acids. Germline values: CDR1 SGHDN, CDR2 FVKESK. The CDR3 bases are TGTGCCAGCAGCCAAGAGATGGGGACAAGCTACGAGCAGTACTTC. Amino acid sequence: CASSQEMGTSYEQYF. The entire variable domain, with the rest obtained from reference TRBV14 and TRBJ2-7, is as follows: EAGVTQFPSHSVIEKGQTVTLRCDPISGHDNLYWYRRVMGKEIKFLLHFVKESKQDESGMPNNRFLAERTGGTYSTLKVQPAELEDSGVYFCASSQEMGTSYEQYFGPGTRLTVT.

The J gene is TRBJ1-6, the V gene TRBV3-1 (or the pseudogene TRBV3-2); a possible D gene is TRBD1 (5 bases). Trimming removed 1 base from V and 6 bases from J, with 10 bases in between. The CDR3 is 15 amino acids. Germline V gives CDR1 LGHDT, CDR2 YNNKEL (reference sequence). CDR3 region: CASSQVGQSNSPLHF. The CDR3 DNA sequence: TGTGCCAGCAGCCAAGTGGGGCAGAGTAATTCACCCCTCCACTTT.